A selection of T cell receptor beta chains follows, all from one sample in a study of blood T cell repertoires in COVID-19. Using immunoSEQ multiplex PCR, the repertoire was profiled, and TCRdb retains in-frame clones only, with some absent. This table holds about 170,000 clones, 70% to 90% found once. The sequenced material came from peripheral blood. These receptors were obtained from a man aged 45-65 years who had recovered from COVID-19. Both conserved end residues are part of each CDR3. The D gene is left open where the match is weak.

d_call	j_call	v_call	cdr3_nt	cdr3_aa
-	TRBJ2-1	TRBV5-1	TGCGCCAGCAGCTTGGCGGGGATCCCCAACAATGAGCAGTTCTTC	CASSLAGIPNNEQFF
TRBD1	TRBJ1-5	TRBV7-8	TGTGCCAGCAGCTTCGGACAGGGGGGGAATCAGCCCCAGCATTTT	CASSFGQGGNQPQHF
-	TRBJ2-2	TRBV6-4	TGTGCCAGCAGGAAGGGGGGGCTTAACACCGGGGAGCTGTTTTTT	CASRKGGLNTGELFF
TRBD2	TRBJ2-7	TRBV29-1	TGCAGCGTGGGAGCGGGAGCAACCTCCGAGCAGTACTTC	CSVGAGATSEQYF
TRBD2	TRBJ2-1	TRBV28	TGTGCCAGCAGCTACAGCGGGGGGGCATACAATGAGCAGTTCTTC	CASSYSGGAYNEQFF
-	TRBJ2-3	TRBV28	TGTGCCAGCAAATCCGGGGGCACAGATACGCAGTATTTT	CASKSGGTDTQYF
-	TRBJ2-7	TRBV18	TGTGCCAGCTCACCGGGCAGGGCTGGGGCCTACGAGCAGTACTTC	CASSPGRAGAYEQYF
-	TRBJ2-3	TRBV28	TGTGCCAGTAGGACAGCCTATACGCAGTATTTT	CASRTAYTQYF
-	TRBJ2-4	TRBV7-3	TGTGCCAGCAGCTTAACAGGGGATGGTAAAAACATTCAGTACTTC	CASSLTGDGKNIQYF
TRBD1	TRBJ1-5	TRBV19	TGTGCCAGTCTAGGACAGGGAAGACAGCCCCAGCATTTT	CASLGQGRQPQHF